This T cell receptor beta chain was captured by sequencing in a study of cytomegalovirus exposure and HLA in healthy donors. Study background: Earlier results showed 90 million to 120 million unique TCR beta sequences derived from roughly 180 million T cells.

Note on this clone: Its matching antigen is unknown.

Trimming cost V 4 bases and J 7 bases, with 22 bases left between them. CDR3 length: 16 residues. The germline CDR1 and CDR2 sequences are SNHLY and FYNNEI. Healthy bone marrow donors formed the donor group. Overall study results and limits: Later, an analysis showed that TCR beta chains associated with HLA were more clonally expanded than others that were equally common. After further analysis at a later stage, 15,000 to 20,000 TCR beta sequences were associated with HLA alleles at 0.05 false discovery rate.

PCR involved 60 Vbeta and 13 Jbeta primers. Only in-frame clones appear in the TCRdb table, and some are missing; sequencing was by immunoSEQ multiplex PCR. This table has about 210,000 clones, 82% appearing once. The chain is built from TRBV2 and TRBJ2-5; D perhaps matches TRBD2 (5 bases). Sequences were obtained from PBMCs. The TCR sequence derives from a man aged 40-50 years in good health and CMV-seropositive. The CDR3 DNA follows: TGTGCCAGCAGTGTTCTCCCAGCGGAGACCGTAGGGACCCAGTACTTC. This encodes CASSVLPAETVGTQYF.